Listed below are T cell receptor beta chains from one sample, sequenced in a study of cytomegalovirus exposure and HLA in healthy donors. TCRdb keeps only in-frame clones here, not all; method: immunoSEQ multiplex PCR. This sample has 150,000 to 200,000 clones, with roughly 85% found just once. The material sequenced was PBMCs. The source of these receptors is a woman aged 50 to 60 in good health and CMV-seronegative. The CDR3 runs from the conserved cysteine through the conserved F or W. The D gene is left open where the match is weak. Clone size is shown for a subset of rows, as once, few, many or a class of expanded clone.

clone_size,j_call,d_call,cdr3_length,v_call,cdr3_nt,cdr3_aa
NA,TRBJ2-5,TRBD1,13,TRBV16,TGTGCCAGCAGCCAGACAGGGGTAGAGACCCAGTACTTC,CASSQTGVETQYF
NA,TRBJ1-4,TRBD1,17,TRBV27,TGTGCCAGCAGTTTACGCGTACAGGGGGGCCCTAATGAAAAACTGTTTTTT,CASSLRVQGGPNEKLFF
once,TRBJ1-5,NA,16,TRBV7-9,TGTGCCAGCAGCCAGGCAGGAGGGAATAGCAATCAGCCCCAGCATTTT,CASSQAGGNSNQPQHF
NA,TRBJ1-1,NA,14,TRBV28,TGTGCCAGCAGTTTGGGGGCAGGGAAGACTGAAGCTTTCTTT,CASSLGAGKTEAFF
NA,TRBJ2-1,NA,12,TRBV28,TGTGCCAGCAGCCCCCCCCGGTATGAGCAGTTCTTC,CASSPPRYEQFF
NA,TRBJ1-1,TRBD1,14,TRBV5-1,TGCGCCAGCAGGGGTTTTCGGACAGGGTCAGAAGCTTTCTTT,CASRGFRTGSEAFF
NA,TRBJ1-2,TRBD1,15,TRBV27,TGTGCCAGCAGTAACGCCGGGACAGGCCCCTATGGCTACACCTTC,CASSNAGTGPYGYTF
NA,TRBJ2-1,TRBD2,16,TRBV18,TGTGCCAGCTCACCACTGGGGACTAGGGGGACAACTGAGCAGTTCTTC,CASSPLGTRGTTEQFF
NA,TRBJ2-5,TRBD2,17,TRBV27,TGTGCCAGCAGGGCGGAACAGGGACTAGCGGGAGAGAAGACCCAGTACTTC,CASRAEQGLAGEKTQYF
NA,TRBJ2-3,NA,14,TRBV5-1,TGCGCCAGCAGTTTGGGAGACTTCACAGATACGCAGTATTTT,CASSLGDFTDTQYF
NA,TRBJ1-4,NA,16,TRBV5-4,TGTGCCAGCAGCTTGGCCGGGAAGGGTTCTAATGAAAAACTGTTTTTT,CASSLAGKGSNEKLFF